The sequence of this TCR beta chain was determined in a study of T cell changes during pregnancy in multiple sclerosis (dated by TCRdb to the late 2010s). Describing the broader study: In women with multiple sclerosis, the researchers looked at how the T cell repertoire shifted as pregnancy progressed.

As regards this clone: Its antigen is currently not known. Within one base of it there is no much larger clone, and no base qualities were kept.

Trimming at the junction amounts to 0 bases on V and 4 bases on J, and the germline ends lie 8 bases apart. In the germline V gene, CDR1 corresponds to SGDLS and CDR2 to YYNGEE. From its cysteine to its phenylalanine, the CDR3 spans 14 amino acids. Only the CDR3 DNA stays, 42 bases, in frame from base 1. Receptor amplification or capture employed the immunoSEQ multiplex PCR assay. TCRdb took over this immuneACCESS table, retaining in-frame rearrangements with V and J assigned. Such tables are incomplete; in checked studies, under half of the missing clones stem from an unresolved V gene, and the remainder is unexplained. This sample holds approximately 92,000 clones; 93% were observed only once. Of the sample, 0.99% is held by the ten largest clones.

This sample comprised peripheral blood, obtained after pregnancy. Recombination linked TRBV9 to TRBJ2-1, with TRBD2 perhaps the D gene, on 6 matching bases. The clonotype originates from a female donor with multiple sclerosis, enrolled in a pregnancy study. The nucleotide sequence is TGTGCCAGCAGCGTAGGCGGGACTTACAATGAGCAGTTCTTC. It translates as CASSVGGTYNEQFF.